This T cell receptor beta chain was recovered during a study of OX40 agonist ivuxolimab in advanced cancers. The wider study: Averaging about 60 years in age, with a range of 23 to 79, the cohort was 82.7% male. Overall study findings and caveats: In CD8+ T cells, expanded clones were on average more numerous than in CD4+. No determination was made of the antigen specificity of the expanded peripheral T cells.

The CDR3 sequence is 15 residues long. Deletions cut 2 bases from V and 0 bases from J, with 11 bases between. Germline CDR1 is MNHEY and CDR2 is SVGAGI. On this clone: Its antigen remains unidentified.

Excluded were patients having autoimmune disease history or systemic immunosuppression. Assay: immunoSEQ multiplex PCR; the TCRdb copy retains only in-frame clones and omits some. The sample consists of tens of thousands of clones, roughly 85% of them appearing once. The clonotype originates from an adult with an advanced solid tumor such as melanoma, head and neck, liver or kidney cancer. This specimen consisted of CD4+ or CD8+ T cells sorted from blood, obtained in a trial of the OX40 agonist ivuxolimab. This chain joins TRBV6-5 and TRBJ2-7; D is perhaps TRBD1 (6 bases). The CDR3 coding sequence is TGTGCCAGCAGTTACGATCGGGACACCTCCTACGAGCAGTACGTC. Encoded protein: CASSYDRDTSYEQYV.